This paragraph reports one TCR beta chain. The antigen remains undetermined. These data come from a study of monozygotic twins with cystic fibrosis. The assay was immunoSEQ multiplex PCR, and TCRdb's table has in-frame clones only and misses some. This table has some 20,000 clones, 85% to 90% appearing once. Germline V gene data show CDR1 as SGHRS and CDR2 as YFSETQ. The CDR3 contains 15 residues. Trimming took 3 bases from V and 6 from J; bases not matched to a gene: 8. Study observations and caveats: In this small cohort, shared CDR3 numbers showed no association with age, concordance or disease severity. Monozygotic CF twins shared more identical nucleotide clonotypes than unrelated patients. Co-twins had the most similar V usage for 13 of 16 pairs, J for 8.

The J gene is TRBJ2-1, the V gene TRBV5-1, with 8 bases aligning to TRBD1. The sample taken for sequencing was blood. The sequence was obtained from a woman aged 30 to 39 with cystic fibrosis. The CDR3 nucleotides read TGCGCCAGCAGCTCAGGGACAGGCCGACTCAATGAGCAGTTCTTC. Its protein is CASSSGTGRLNEQFF. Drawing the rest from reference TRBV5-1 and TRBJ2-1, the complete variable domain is KAGVTQTPRYLIKTRGQQVTLSCSPISGHRSVSWYQQTPGQGLQFLFEYFSETQRNKGNFPGRFSGRQFSNSRSEMNVSTLELGDSALYLCASSSGTGRLNEQFFGPGTRLTVL.